The 12 T cell receptor beta chains below come from one sample, sequenced in a study of T-cell memory formation after mild COVID-19 (TCRdb year 2021). The library was built by means of 5' RACE. TCRdb shows the sequencer as Illumina NovaSeq 6000. TCRdb itself trimmed the public reads at Q25 with fastp, ran MiXCR and retained productive beta chains. Rows are unified per CDR3 protein, each entry keeping the most common DNA and genes. This sample is represented by around 420,000 distinct CDR3 sequences; 20% to 30% of them were singletons. The top ten clones comprise 8.8% of the sample. Sequencing was done on a sample of PBMCs or a T cell subset sorted from them (not recorded which). Receptors originate from an adult woman who had mild COVID-19 (a few samples of this study predate the infection). The sample titles of this study are shuffled in the database, so cell type and time point are left out; the donor was told from shared clones.

The table lists this clonotype with a few counts. J is TRBJ2-7 and V is TRBV11-3; D is ambiguous. Trimming cost V 4 bases and J 6 bases, with 13 bases left between them. The CDR3 length is 13 residues. Looked up from germline, CDR1 is SGHNT and CDR2 is YENEEA. The CDR3, as DNA: TGTGCCAGCAGCTCGTCCATGTGGGGCGAGCAGTACTTC. Protein product: CASSSSMWGEQYF.

This clonotype was seen many times. The V gene is TRBV3-1, the J gene TRBJ2-7; unclear D gene. From germline, CDR1 is LGHDT and CDR2 YNNKEL (reference sequence). This CDR3 comprises 14 residues. V was pared by 4 bases and J by 3 bases, with 13 bases between. The CDR3 DNA sequence: TGTGCCAGCAGCCTAGACCGGGCATACTACGAGCAGTACTTC. Its protein is CASSLDRAYYEQYF.

This clonotype showed up just a few times. Here the CDR3 DNA reads TGCAGTGCCGCCAGGGACAGGAAAGCTTTCTTT. It codes for CSAARDRKAFF. The V and J genes are TRBV20-1 and TRBJ1-1, with 8 bases identical to TRBD1. This CDR3 comprises 11 residues. V lost 6 bases to trimming and J lost 9 bases; unmatched junction nucleotides: 6. Germline loops: CDR1 DFQATT, CDR2 SNEGSKA (reference sequence).

This clonotype has more than one count but fewer than ten. This chain connects TRBV15 to TRBJ2-5, with D perhaps assigned TRBD1 or TRBD2 (7 bases each). With 5 bases removed from V and 2 bases from J, the gap between germline ends came to 12 bases. Germline V CDR1 and CDR2: LNHNV, YYDKDF (reference sequence). This CDR3 is 14 amino acids long. Written as DNA, the CDR3 is TGTGCCACCAGCCCAGGGGGGGGGCAAGAGACCCAGTACTTC. This gives the protein CATSPGGGQETQYF.

This chain uses TRBV5-5 with TRBJ2-1; 8 nucleotides align to TRBD1. Germline CDR1 is SGHKS and CDR2 is YYEKEE (reference sequence). The CDR3 length is 12 residues. J was trimmed by 12 bases and V by 2 bases; bases with no gene match: 4. CDR3 sequence reads: CASSFRTGRQFF. The CDR3 DNA sequence: TGTGCCAGCAGCTTCCGGACAGGGCGGCAGTTCTTC. Using reference TRBV5-5 and TRBJ2-1 for the parts outside the CDR3, the full variable domain is DAGVTQSPTHLIKTRGQQVTLRCSPISGHKSVSWYQQVLGQGPQFIFQYYEKEERGRGNFPDRFSARQFPNYSSELNVNALLLGDSALYLCASSFRTGRQFFGPGTRLTVL.

There are many counts of this clonotype. The V and J genes are TRBV14 and TRBJ2-1, with 7 nucleotides matching TRBD1. CDR1 is SGHDN and CDR2 is FVKESK in the germline V gene. The CDR3 contains 15 residues. V shed 6 bases and J 8 bases; nucleotides not matched to a gene: 13. CDR3 sequence: CASRSSTGYGDEQFF. The CDR3 bases are TGTGCCAGCAGGTCCTCGACAGGGTATGGGGATGAGCAGTTCTTC.

This chain joins TRBV4-2 and TRBJ2-5; possibly TRBD1 for D (6 bases). V shed 1 base and J shed 4 bases, with 16 bases lying between them. Germline V gene lookup returns CDR1 LGHNA and CDR2 YNFKEQ. The length of the CDR3 is 16 residues. CDR3 sequence (DNA): TGTGCCAGCAGCCAAGTCGCCCTACAGGGATCAGAGACCCAGTACTTC. Translation gives CASSQVALQGSETQYF.

This clonotype turned up a few times. V is TRBV3-1 and J is TRBJ2-1; 12 bases fit TRBD2. The CDR3 covers 15 residues. Germline loops: CDR1 LGHDT, CDR2 YNNKEL (reference sequence). Trimming at V came to 6 bases and at J to 12 bases, leaving 12 bases not matched to a gene. The CDR3 reads CASSSSGGASILQFF. As DNA, the CDR3 is TGTGCCAGCAGTTCTAGCGGGGGGGCTAGTATTTTGCAGTTCTTC.

This clonotype was picked up a small number of times. The chain has TRBV7-8 and TRBJ2-1; 13 positions agree with TRBD2. The CDR3 has 22 amino acids. Germline V gene data show CDR1 as SGHVS and CDR2 as FQNEAQ. V lost 3 bases and J lost 10; bases outside the gene matches: 27. The CDR3 coding sequence is TGTGCCAGCAGCTTCCATATACACCCTAGGCCACAGGGACTAGCGGGGAGAGACGAGCAGTTCTTC. Translated, it gives CASSFHIHPRPQGLAGRDEQFF. The full variable domain, its missing parts supplied by reference TRBV7-8 and TRBJ2-1, is GAGVSQSPRYKVAKRGQDVALRCDPISGHVSLFWYQQALGQGPEFLTYFQNEAQLDKSGLPSDRFFAERPEGSVSTLKIQRTQQEDSAVYLCASSFHIHPRPQGLAGRDEQFFGPGTRLTVL.

This clonotype was seen a few times. This chain links TRBV29-1 with TRBJ2-7; 11 nucleotides align to TRBD1. V gave up 4 bases and J gave up 0 bases; unmatched junction bases: 5. Germline CDR1 is SQVTM and CDR2 is ANQGSEA. There are 15 residues in the CDR3. The CDR3, as DNA: TGCAGCGTTGCTAGGACAGGGGGCCTCTCCTACGAGCAGTACTTC. Translation gives CSVARTGGLSYEQYF.

This clonotype was seen a handful of times. The rearrangement links TRBV5-1 to TRBJ2-7; no definite D call. The CDR3 loop spans 14 amino acids. Germline loops: CDR1 SGHRS, CDR2 YFSETQ. With 4 bases removed from V and 2 bases from J, the gap between germline ends came to 13 bases. As DNA, the CDR3 is TGCGCCAGCAGCCCCCTGGACCGGACCTACGAGCAGTACTTC. Translating it yields CASSPLDRTYEQYF.

The chain uses TRBV4-1 and TRBJ2-7; 11 bases fit TRBD2. V lost 2 bases to trimming and J lost 2 bases; unmatched junction nucleotides: 2. Germline values: CDR1 MGHRA, CDR2 YSYEKL. The length of the CDR3 is 15 residues. CDR3 protein: CASSQPLAGAYEQYF. For the CDR3, the DNA is TGCGCCAGCAGCCAACCACTAGCGGGGGCCTACGAGCAGTACTTC.